This T cell receptor (beta chain) was captured by sequencing in a study of blood T cell repertoires in COVID-19. About the study: Acute and convalescent COVID-19 specimens originated in the United States, Italy and Spain. PBMCs, B-cell-depleted T cells, or T cells provided the cDNA or gDNA that made up the material.

Original analysis: Using reference gene primer amplification, nucleated cell counts were estimated. Generated by immunoSEQ multiplex PCR, the TCRdb table keeps only in-frame clones and is missing some. For V, J and clone size, that table is used; D and trimming come from the DNA. The sample holds 90,000 to 140,000 clones; approximately 80% are singletons and the top ten take 15%. This clonotype was obtained from a woman over 75 with acute or convalescent COVID-19. The sequencing sample was made of peripheral blood.

The CDR3 DNA is TGTGCCACCAGTGACCCTAGCGGGAGGTTCACAGATACGCAGTATTTT. This encodes CATSDPSGRFTDTQYF. This chain joins TRBV24-1 and TRBJ2-3; 11 bases fit TRBD2. Per the germline V gene, CDR1 is KGHDR and CDR2 is SFDVKD. The V and J ends lost 4 bases and 2 bases, in that order; junction bases with no gene match: 4. This CDR3 contains 16 residues.